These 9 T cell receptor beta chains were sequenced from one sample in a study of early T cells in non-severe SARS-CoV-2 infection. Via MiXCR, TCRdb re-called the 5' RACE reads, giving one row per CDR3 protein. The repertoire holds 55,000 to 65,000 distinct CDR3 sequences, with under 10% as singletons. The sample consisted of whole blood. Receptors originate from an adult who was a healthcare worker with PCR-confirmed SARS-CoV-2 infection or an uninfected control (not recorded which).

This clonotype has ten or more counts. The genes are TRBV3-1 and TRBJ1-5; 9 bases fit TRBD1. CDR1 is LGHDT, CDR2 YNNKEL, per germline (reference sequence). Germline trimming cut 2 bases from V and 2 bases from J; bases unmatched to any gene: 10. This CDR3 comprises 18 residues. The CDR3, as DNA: TGTGCCAGCAGCCAACGACAGACAGGGGGTTACGGCAATCAGCCCCAGCATTTT. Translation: CASSQRQTGGYGNQPQHF.

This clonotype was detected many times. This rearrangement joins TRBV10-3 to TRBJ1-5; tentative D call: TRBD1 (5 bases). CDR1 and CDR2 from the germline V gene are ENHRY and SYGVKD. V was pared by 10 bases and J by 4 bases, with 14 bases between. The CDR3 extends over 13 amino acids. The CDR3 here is CASGGVQNQPQHF. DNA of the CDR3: TGTGCCAGCGGAGGGGTTCAGAATCAGCCCCAGCATTTT.

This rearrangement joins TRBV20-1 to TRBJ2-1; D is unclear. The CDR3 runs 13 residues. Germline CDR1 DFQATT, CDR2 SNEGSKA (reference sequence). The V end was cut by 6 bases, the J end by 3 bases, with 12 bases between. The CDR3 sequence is CSATGSYYNEQFF. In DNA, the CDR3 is TGCAGTGCCACCGGGTCCTACTACAATGAGCAGTTCTTC.

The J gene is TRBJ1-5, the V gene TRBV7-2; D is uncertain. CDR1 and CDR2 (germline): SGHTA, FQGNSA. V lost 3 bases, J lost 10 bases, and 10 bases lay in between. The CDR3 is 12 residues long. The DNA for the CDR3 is TGTGCCAGCAGCTTTGTGTCCGGACCCCAGCATTTT. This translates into CASSFVSGPQHF.

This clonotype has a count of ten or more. In DNA form, the CDR3 reads TGTGCCAGCAGTTACGGGAGGGCCCCTTCCCGGGAGCTGTTTTTT. This encodes CASSYGRAPSRELFF. The J gene is TRBJ2-2, the V gene TRBV6-5; TRBD2 matches 7 bases. This CDR3 is built from 15 residues. V lost 2 bases and J lost 9; bases outside the gene matches: 9. The germline CDR1 and CDR2 sequences are MNHEY and SVGAGI.

CDR3 bases: TGTGCCATCGCACAGAACACCGGGGAGCTGTTTTTT. It encodes CAIAQNTGELFF. This chain uses TRBV10-3 with TRBJ2-2; D remains ambiguous. V lost 8 bases and J lost 1, with 5 bases in between. CDR1 and CDR2 from the germline V gene are ENHRY and SYGVKD. The CDR3 is made up of 12 amino acids.

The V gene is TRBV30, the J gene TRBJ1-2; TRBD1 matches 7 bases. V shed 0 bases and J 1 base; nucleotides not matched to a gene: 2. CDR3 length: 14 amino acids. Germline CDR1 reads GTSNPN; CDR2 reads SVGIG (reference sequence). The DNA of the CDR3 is TGTGCCTGGAGTGTACAGGGGTTTAACTATGGCTACACCTTC. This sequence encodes CAWSVQGFNYGYTF.

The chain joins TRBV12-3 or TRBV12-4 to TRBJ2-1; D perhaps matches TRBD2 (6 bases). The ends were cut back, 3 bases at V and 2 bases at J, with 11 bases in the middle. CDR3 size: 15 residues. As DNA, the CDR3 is TGTGCCAGCAGTTTTGGGACTCCTACCTACAATGAGCAGTTCTTC. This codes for CASSFGTPTYNEQFF.

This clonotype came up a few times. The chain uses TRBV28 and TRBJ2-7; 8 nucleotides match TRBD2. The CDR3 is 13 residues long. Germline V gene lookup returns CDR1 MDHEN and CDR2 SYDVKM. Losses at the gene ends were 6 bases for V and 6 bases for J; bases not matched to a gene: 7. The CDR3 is CASRRAGATEQYF. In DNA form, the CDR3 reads TGTGCCAGCAGACGAGCGGGAGCGACCGAGCAGTACTTC.